This entry lists 16 T cell receptor beta chains sequenced from one sample in a study of blood T cells in healthy people across ages. A sample-barcoded 5' primer and a J-beta primer mix were used in a second PCR of about 7 to 12 cycles. TCRdb re-called the 5' RACE reads through MiXCR, storing one row per CDR3 protein. Of approximately 940,000 distinct CDR3 sequences listed, roughly 48% are singletons. The sequenced material came from blood. The receptors stem from a man aged 30 to 45 in good health.

This chain joins TRBV7-2 and TRBJ2-5; D possibly corresponds to TRBD2 (5 bases). The CDR3 totals 13 residues. V was shortened by 4 bases and J by 5 bases, with 11 bases between the two germline ends. CDR1 and CDR2 from the germline V gene are SGHTA and FQGNSA. The CDR3 DNA sequence: TGTGCCAGCAGCTACGAGCGGACGGAGACCCAGTACTTC. This translates into CASSYERTETQYF.

This clonotype came up a few times. This chain joins TRBV10-3 and TRBJ2-7; the D call may be TRBD1 or TRBD2 (5 bases each). Germline V lookup: CDR1 ENHRY, CDR2 SYGVKD. This CDR3 region has 14 residues. V lost 11 bases to trimming and J lost 0 bases, with 17 bases between them. The CDR3 DNA reads as TGTGCCTCCGCCGCCGGGACCAACTCCTACGAGCAGTACTTC. Translating gives CASAAGTNSYEQYF.

This chain links TRBV7-3 with TRBJ1-1; tentatively, D is TRBD1 (5 bases). This CDR3 is built from 16 residues. Germline loops: CDR1 SGHTA, CDR2 FQGTGA. Trimming took 4 bases from V and 1 from J, leaving 16 bases between them. The CDR3 here is CASSSNPGGTNTEAFF. The CDR3 DNA is TGTGCCAGCAGCTCCAACCCGGGGGGGACGAACACTGAAGCTTTCTTT.

J is TRBJ2-7 and V is TRBV5-1, with no clear D. Germline CDR1 and CDR2: SGHRS and YFSETQ. The CDR3 covers 14 residues. The V end lost 0 bases, the J end lost 0 bases, and 7 bases lay between the germline ends. The CDR3 region is CASSLASNSYEQYF. The CDR3 nucleotides read TGCGCCAGCAGCTTGGCCTCCAACTCCTACGAGCAGTACTTC.

The V call is TRBV27, the J call TRBJ1-4; TRBD1 matches 7 bases. The CDR3 loop spans 18 amino acids. The trim removed 8 bases at V and 7 bases at J, leaving 22 bases unmatched. Germline V gives CDR1 MNHEY, CDR2 SMNVEV (reference sequence). The CDR3 DNA sequence: TGTGCCAGCCCCCCCACCCATACTGACAGGGAAGGGCTTGAAAAACTGTTTTTT. Its protein product is CASPPTHTDREGLEKLFF.

V gene TRBV29-1 combines with J gene TRBJ2-7; D possibly uses TRBD1 or TRBD2 (5 bases each). Germline CDR1 and CDR2: SQVTM and ANQGSEA. The length of the CDR3 is 11 residues. The germline V and J ends were trimmed by 3 bases and 7 bases, with 10 bases remaining between them. Written as DNA, the CDR3 is TGCAGCGTTGATTGGGGGATGGAGCAGTACTTC. Translated, it gives CSVDWGMEQYF.

With regard to this clonotype: A much more abundant neighbour one base away suggests this may be a read error. The V and J genes are TRBV6-4 and TRBJ1-2, with D possibly matching TRBD1 (5 bases). CDR1 and CDR2 from the germline V gene are MRHNA and SNTAGT. V was trimmed by 5 bases and J by 7 bases, leaving 20 bases between them. The CDR3 length is 15 residues. CDR3 residues: CASSPVGGEGSGYTF. Here the CDR3 DNA reads TGTGCCAGCAGTCCCGTCGGGGGAGAAGGAAGTGGCTACACCTTC.

The chain employs TRBV12-3 or TRBV12-4 and TRBJ1-2, with unresolved D. The CDR3 covers 12 residues. V lost 7 bases and J lost 6, with 12 bases in between. In DNA form, the CDR3 reads TGTGCCAGCACCCGGACGGCCGATGGCTACACCTTC. Amino acid sequence: CASTRTADGYTF.

The CDR3 nucleotides are TGTGCCAGCAGTTTAGTTGCGGGCACTGAAGCTTTCTTT. Encoded protein: CASSLVAGTEAFF. The chain recombines TRBV12-3 or TRBV12-4 with TRBJ1-1; D remains unclear. This CDR3 has 13 amino acids. Trimming shortened V by 1 base and J by 4 bases, and 7 bases separated the two germline ends.

This clonotype has a handful of counts. The chain recombines TRBV24-1 with TRBJ2-3; 7 bases line up with TRBD2. Germline assignment: CDR1 KGHDR and CDR2 SFDVKD. CDR3 length equals 17 residues. Germline trimming cut 3 bases from V and 6 bases from J; bases unmatched to any gene: 14. In DNA, the CDR3 is TGTGCCACCAGTGATCCTGTAGCGGGCCTCTCCGGGGATACGCAGTATTTT. Protein sequence: CATSDPVAGLSGDTQYF.

J is TRBJ1-1 and V is TRBV20-1, with TRBD1 as a possible D gene (5 bases). Per germline, CDR1 DFQATT and CDR2 SNEGSKA (reference sequence). The V end lost 0 bases, the J end lost 4 bases, and 9 bases lay between the germline ends. The CDR3 has 13 residues. CDR3 sequence reads: CSARDWGGTEAFF. CDR3 DNA: TGCAGTGCTAGAGATTGGGGGGGCACTGAAGCTTTCTTT.

This clonotype was recorded a few times. CDR3 in DNA: TGTGCCAGCAGTCCCGCTGAGGGCGGCGACAATGAGCAGTACTTC. Its protein is CASSPAEGGDNEQYF. The rearrangement links TRBV12-3 or TRBV12-4 to TRBJ2-7; D may be TRBD2 (5 bases). The V and J ends lost 5 bases and 7 bases respectively, with 21 bases between them. The CDR3 loop spans 15 amino acids.

The chain combines TRBV6-2 or TRBV6-3 with TRBJ2-7, with a possible D match to TRBD2 (5 bases). The CDR3 totals 13 residues. From germline, CDR1 is MNHEY and CDR2 SVGEGT. The V end lost 1 base, the J end lost 6 bases, and 10 bases lay between the germline ends. The CDR3 DNA reads as TGTGCCAGCAGTTACTTGGGAGCGGCCGAGCAGTACTTC. This codes for CASSYLGAAEQYF.

The rearrangement joins TRBV10-3 to TRBJ2-2, with D maybe TRBD2 (7 bases). There are 13 residues in the CDR3. The germline V gene encodes CDR1 ENHRY and CDR2 SYGVKD. Trimming shortened V by 8 bases and J by 7 bases, and 14 bases separated the two germline ends. CDR3: CAIRGGANGELFF. Written as DNA, the CDR3 is TGTGCCATCCGAGGGGGGGCCAACGGGGAGCTGTTTTTT.

The gene calls are TRBV18 and TRBJ2-3; 10 bases line up with TRBD2. With 1 base clipped from V and 1 base from J, the junction kept 8 bases outside the gene matches. The CDR3 runs to 18 residues. Germline V CDR1 and CDR2: KGHSH, LQKENI. The DNA of the CDR3 is TGTGCCAGCTCACCACTTCCCCCAGGGACTAGCGGCACAGATACGCAGTATTTT. Residues: CASSPLPPGTSGTDTQYF.

This clonotype occurred a few times. The CDR3 nucleotides read TGTGCCAGCAGTTCGGGGTTTGAGACCCAGTACTTC. Protein sequence: CASSSGFETQYF. J is TRBJ2-5 and V is TRBV6-1; tentatively, D is TRBD2 (5 bases). CDR3 length: 12 residues. Germline CDR1 MNHNS, CDR2 SASEGT. Trimming took 5 bases from V and 5 from J, leaving 9 bases between them.